The 20 T cell receptor beta chains below all came from one sample that was sequenced in a study of cytomegalovirus exposure and HLA in healthy donors (dated by TCRdb to about 2017). The library was built by means of the immunoSEQ multiplex PCR assay. The multiplex PCR relied on a mix of 60 forward primers for TCR Vbeta segments and 13 reverse primers for TCR Jbeta segments. TCRdb took this table from immuneACCESS and kept in-frame rearrangements with V and J called. Such tables lack part of the clones; where checked against another copy, unresolved V genes explain under half of the gap, and the rest is unexplained. This sample comprises hundreds of thousands of clones, more than 75% of them detected only once. The ten largest clonotypes hold about 0.22% of the sample. Sequenced material: PBMCs. The receptor source for this set is a girl aged 2 to 10 in good health and CMV-seronegative.

The chain links TRBV5-8 to TRBJ2-3; 8 positions agree with TRBD1. Trimming at V came to 3 bases and at J to 4 bases, leaving 4 bases not matched to a gene. The CDR3 spans 14 residues. CDR1 SGHTS and CDR2 YDEGEE come from the germline V gene. The CDR3 reads CASSYGQGADTQYF. As DNA, the CDR3 is TGTGCCAGCAGCTACGGACAGGGAGCAGATACGCAGTATTTT.

V is TRBV18 and J is TRBJ1-3; the D gene is possibly TRBD1 (5 bases). Germline V gene sequence: CDR1 KGHSH, CDR2 LQKENI. The CDR3 runs 15 residues. The germline V and J ends were trimmed by 2 bases and 8 bases, with 16 bases remaining between them. The CDR3 protein is CASSPIPAGGDTIYF. The CDR3 DNA reads as TGTGCCAGCTCACCAATCCCGGCCGGGGGAGACACCATATATTTT. The full variable domain, its missing parts supplied by reference TRBV18 and TRBJ1-3, is NAGVMQNPRHLVRRRGQEARLRCSPMKGHSHVYWYRQLPEEGLKFMVYLQKENIIDESGMPKERFSAEFPKEGPSILRIQQVVRGDSAAYFCASSPIPAGGDTIYFGEGSWLTVV.

Only one count was recorded for this clone. V gene TRBV7-7 combines with J gene TRBJ2-5; TRBD2 agrees at 16 bases. Germline loops: CDR1 SSHAT, CDR2 FNYEAQ (reference sequence). The CDR3 loop spans 17 amino acids. Unmatched junction bases numbered 8, after V lost 5 bases and J lost 5 bases. As DNA, the CDR3 is TGTGCCAGCAGCCCGGGGACTAGCGGGGGGGCCCGGGAGACCCAGTACTTC. This translates into CASSPGTSGGARETQYF. Variable domain in full (rest from reference TRBV7-7 and TRBJ2-5): GAGVSQSPRYKVTKRGQDVTLRCDPISSHATLYWYQQALGQGPEFLTYFNYEAQPDKSGLPSDRFSAERPEGSISTLTIQRTEQRDSAMYRCASSPGTSGGARETQYFGPGTRLLVL.

This chain links TRBV2 with TRBJ1-6, with 7 bases fitting TRBD1. This CDR3 region has 13 residues. V was clipped by 5 bases and J by 8 bases; unmatched bases: 3. Germline CDR1 SNHLY, CDR2 FYNNEI. CDR3 loop: CASSLTGDSPLHF. The CDR3 region has the DNA TGTGCCAGCAGTCTAACAGGGGATTCACCCCTCCACTTT.

CDR3 sequence: CAWRAPTGIRSSPLHF. The CDR3 nucleotides read TGTGCCTGGAGGGCTCCGACAGGGATTAGGAGTTCACCCCTCCACTTT. V gene TRBV30 combines with J gene TRBJ1-6; 7 bases are a match to TRBD1. J was trimmed by 9 bases and V by 3 bases; bases with no gene match: 14. Germline CDR1 reads GTSNPN; CDR2 reads SVGIG (reference sequence). CDR3 length equals 16 residues.

CDR3 sequence reads: CASSQEDNIYNEQFF. The CDR3 DNA reads as TGTGCCAGCAGCCAAGAGGACAACATCTACAATGAGCAGTTCTTC. V usage is TRBV4-2 and J usage is TRBJ2-1; weak D call: TRBD1 (5 bases). This CDR3 region has 15 residues. Germline V gene data show CDR1 as LGHNA and CDR2 as YNFKEQ. V lost 0 bases, J lost 3 bases, and 9 bases lay in between.

J is TRBJ2-5 and V is TRBV5-1; TRBD2 matches 9 bases. Germline V gene data show CDR1 as SGHRS and CDR2 as YFSETQ. J was trimmed by 2 bases and V by 3 bases; bases with no gene match: 2. This CDR3 is 14 amino acids long. DNA of the CDR3: TGCGCCAGCAGCTCTAGCGGGGTTCAAGAGACCCAGTACTTC. Its translation: CASSSSGVQETQYF.

V usage is TRBV21-1 and J usage is TRBJ2-5; TRBD1 was called by the table and not checked on the DNA. TRBV21-1 is a known pseudogene. CDR3 length: 14 residues. Written as DNA, the CDR3 is TGTGCCAGCATCACGGGACAGGGGGGGGAGACCCAGTACTTC. It codes for CASITGQGGETQYF.

The chain employs TRBV18 and TRBJ2-4; 8 bases are shared with TRBD2. Germline V lookup: CDR1 KGHSH, CDR2 LQKENI. The CDR3 has 15 residues. Trimming cost V 6 bases and J 7 bases; bases outside gene matches: 11. The CDR3 DNA is TGTGCCAGCTCCTCCGTCGTGGGCGGGAGGAACATTCAGTACTTC. It specifies CASSSVVGGRNIQYF. The variable domain in full, completed from reference TRBV18 and TRBJ2-4, reads NAGVMQNPRHLVRRRGQEARLRCSPMKGHSHVYWYRQLPEEGLKFMVYLQKENIIDESGMPKERFSAEFPKEGPSILRIQQVVRGDSAAYFCASSSVVGGRNIQYFGAGTRLSVL.

The chain recombines TRBV6-1 with TRBJ1-6; a weak D match, TRBD1 (6 bases). CDR1 and CDR2 from the germline V gene are MNHNS and SASEGT. There are 13 residues in the CDR3. Trimming left V 8 bases short and J 5 bases short, with 10 bases between. CDR3: CASHRVNNSPLHF. DNA of the CDR3: TGTGCCAGCCACAGGGTTAATAATTCACCCCTCCACTTT.

The chain uses TRBV19 and TRBJ2-6; D possibly corresponds to TRBD1 (5 bases). In germline, CDR1 is LNHDA, CDR2 SQIVND (reference sequence). The CDR3 runs 18 residues. V lost 1 base and J 0 bases, leaving 13 bases between the germline ends. CDR3 sequence: CASSIGYLRVSGANVLTF. The CDR3 nucleotides read TGTGCCAGTAGTATAGGATACCTCAGGGTCTCTGGGGCCAACGTCCTGACTTTC.

The V gene is TRBV5-1, the J gene TRBJ2-1; 16 bases align to TRBD2. In germline, CDR1 is SGHRS, CDR2 YFSETQ. The junction had 8 bases not matched to a gene; V was cut back by 6 bases and J by 2 bases. The CDR3 length is 18 residues. The CDR3, as DNA: TGCGCCAGCACCCCCGGGACTAGCGGGAGGGAGCCCTACAATGAGCAGTTCTTC. This gives the protein CASTPGTSGREPYNEQFF.

This clone was seen a handful of times. The chain carries TRBV30 and TRBJ2-5, with 15 bases lining up with TRBD2. This CDR3 contains 14 residues. The germline gives CDR1 GTSNPN, CDR2 SVGIG (reference sequence). Trimming at V came to 2 bases and at J to 10 bases, leaving 5 bases not matched to a gene. CDR3 protein: CAWSRTSGRGDQYF. The CDR3 nucleotides read TGTGCCTGGAGTAGGACTAGCGGGAGGGGAGACCAGTACTTC.

This sequence joins TRBV6-5 and TRBJ2-1; TRBD2 might be the D (5 bases). The CDR3 length is 15 residues. Looked up from germline, CDR1 is MNHEY and CDR2 is SVGAGI. Deletions cut 3 bases from V and 0 bases from J, with 9 bases between. In DNA form, the CDR3 reads TGTGCCAGCAGTTATACGGGGAGCTCCTACAATGAGCAGTTCTTC. Translation: CASSYTGSSYNEQFF.

This chain connects TRBV19 to TRBJ2-7; 8 bases match TRBD2. Per the germline V gene, CDR1 is LNHDA and CDR2 is SQIVND (reference sequence). There are 15 residues in the CDR3. Trimming took 0 bases from V and 4 from J; bases not matched to a gene: 5. CDR3 sequence: CASSIDRGLVYEQYF. The CDR3 DNA sequence: TGTGCCAGTAGTATAGACAGGGGACTAGTATACGAGCAGTACTTC.

This clone was counted between two and nine times. This chain joins TRBV11-2 and TRBJ2-5; maybe TRBD1 (6 bases). Trimming stripped 5 bases from V and 4 bases from J, with 14 bases between. Germline assignment: CDR1 SGHAT and CDR2 FQNNGV. CDR3 length equals 14 residues. The CDR3 DNA reads TGTGCCAGCAGCGTGGGTGTACAGGGAGAGACCCAGTACTTC. Translated: CASSVGVQGETQYF.

Only a few counts were recorded for this clone. The same CDR3 also results from other DNA sequences found in this sample. The chain joins TRBV5-6 to TRBJ2-1; no firm D call. Per germline, CDR1 SGHDT and CDR2 YYEEEE. V shed 0 bases and J shed 4 bases, with 5 bases lying between them. The CDR3 has 13 residues. DNA of the CDR3: TGTGCCAGCAGCTTGGGGCTGTACAATGAGCAGTTCTTC. As protein: CASSLGLYNEQFF.

This clone was seen once. The chain is built from TRBV6-1 and TRBJ2-3, with D unclear. Trimming stripped 2 bases from V and 2 bases from J, with 5 bases between. Germline CDR1 reads MNHNS; CDR2 reads SASEGT. The CDR3 is made up of 13 amino acids. DNA for the CDR3: TGTGCCAGCAGTGAACCAGTCACAGATACGCAGTATTTT. It encodes CASSEPVTDTQYF.

The chain links TRBV6-5 to TRBJ1-2; D is perhaps TRBD1 (5 bases). Trimming left V 2 bases short and J 6 bases short, with 10 bases between. The CDR3 extends over 13 amino acids. Looked up from germline, CDR1 is MNHEY and CDR2 is SVGAGI. The CDR3 is CASSYVREHGYTF. CDR3 sequence (DNA): TGTGCCAGCAGTTACGTCAGGGAACATGGCTACACCTTC.

V is TRBV4-2 and J is TRBJ1-2, with 10 nucleotides matching TRBD1. Germline V gene lookup returns CDR1 LGHNA and CDR2 YNFKEQ. The CDR3 runs to 14 residues. V shed 4 bases, J shed 6 bases, and the junction held 5 bases outside the gene matches. The CDR3 loop is CASSPSGTGDGYTF. The CDR3 DNA sequence: TGTGCCAGCAGCCCATCCGGGACAGGGGATGGCTACACCTTC.